This TCR beta chain was recorded in a study of naive and memory T cell subsets. The beta constant-region primer was an equimolar mix of two oligonucleotides covering TRBC1 and TRBC2. MiXCR, run by TCRdb on the UMI-ligation and nested PCR reads, gives a single entry per CDR3 protein. This sample carries 84,000 or so distinct CDR3 sequences, around 7% of them seen once, and the ten largest clones take 1.5% to 2%. At least ten counts were recorded for this clonotype. Germline trimming cut 1 base from V and 14 bases from J; bases unmatched to any gene: 14. Germline V CDR1 and CDR2: SEHNR, FQNEAQ (reference sequence). The length of the CDR3 is 17 residues.

Sample: central memory CD4+ T cells from blood. The source is a human donor in good health. The chain links TRBV7-9 to TRBJ1-6, with 10 bases fitting TRBD1. This chain's CDR3 is CASSLGETGGAQRTLHF. CDR3 nucleotide sequence: TGTGCCAGCAGCTTAGGGGAGACAGGGGGCGCCCAGAGGACCCTCCACTTT.